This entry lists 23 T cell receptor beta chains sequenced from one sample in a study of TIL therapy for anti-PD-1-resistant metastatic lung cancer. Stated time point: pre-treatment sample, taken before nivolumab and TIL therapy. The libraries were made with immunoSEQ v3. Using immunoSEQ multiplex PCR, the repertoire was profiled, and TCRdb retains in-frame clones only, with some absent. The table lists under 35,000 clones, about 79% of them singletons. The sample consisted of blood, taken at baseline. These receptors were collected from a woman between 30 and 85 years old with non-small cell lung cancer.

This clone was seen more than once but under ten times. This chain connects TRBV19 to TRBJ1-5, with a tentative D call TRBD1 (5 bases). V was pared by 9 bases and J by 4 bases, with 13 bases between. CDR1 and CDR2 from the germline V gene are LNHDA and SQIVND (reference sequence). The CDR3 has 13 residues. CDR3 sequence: CASDRQGNQPQHF. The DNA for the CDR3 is TGTGCCAGCGATCGGCAGGGAAATCAGCCCCAGCATTTT.

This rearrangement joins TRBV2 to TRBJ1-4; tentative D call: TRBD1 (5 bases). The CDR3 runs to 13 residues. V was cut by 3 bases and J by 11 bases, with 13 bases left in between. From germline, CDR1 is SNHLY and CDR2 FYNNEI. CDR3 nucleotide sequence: TGTGCCAGCAGTGAGGAGGGGCGGGGGAAACTGTTTTTT. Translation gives CASSEEGRGKLFF.

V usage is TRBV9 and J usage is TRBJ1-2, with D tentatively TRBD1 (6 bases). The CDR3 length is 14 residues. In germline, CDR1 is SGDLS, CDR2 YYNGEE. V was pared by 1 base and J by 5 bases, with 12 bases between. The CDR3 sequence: CASSVQGSEYGYTF. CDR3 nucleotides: TGTGCCAGCAGCGTACAGGGGTCCGAATATGGCTACACCTTC.

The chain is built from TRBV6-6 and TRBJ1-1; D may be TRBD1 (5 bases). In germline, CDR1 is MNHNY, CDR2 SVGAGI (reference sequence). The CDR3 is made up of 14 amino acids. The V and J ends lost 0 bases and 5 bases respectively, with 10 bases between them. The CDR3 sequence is CASSYSGGLTEAFF. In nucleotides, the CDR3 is TGTGCCAGCAGTTACTCCGGGGGTCTAACTGAAGCTTTCTTT.

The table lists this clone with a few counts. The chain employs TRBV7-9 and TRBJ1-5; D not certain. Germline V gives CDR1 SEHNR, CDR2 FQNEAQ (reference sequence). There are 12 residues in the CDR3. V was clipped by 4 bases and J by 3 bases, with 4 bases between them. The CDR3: CASSSDNQPQHF. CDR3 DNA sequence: TGTGCCAGCAGCTCCGACAATCAGCCCCAGCATTTT. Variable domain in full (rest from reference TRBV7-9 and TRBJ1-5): DTGVSQNPRHKITKRGQNVTFRCDPISEHNRLYWYRQTLGQGPEFLTYFQNEAQLEKSRLLSDRFSAERPKGSFSTLEIQRTEQGDSAMYLCASSSDNQPQHFGDGTRLSIL.

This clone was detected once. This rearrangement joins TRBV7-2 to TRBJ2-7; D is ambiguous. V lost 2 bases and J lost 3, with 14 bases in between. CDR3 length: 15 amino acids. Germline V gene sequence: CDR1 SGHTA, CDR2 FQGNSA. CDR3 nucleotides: TGTGCCAGCAGCTTATCACCCTCCAGGAACTACGAGCAGTACTTC. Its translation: CASSLSPSRNYEQYF.

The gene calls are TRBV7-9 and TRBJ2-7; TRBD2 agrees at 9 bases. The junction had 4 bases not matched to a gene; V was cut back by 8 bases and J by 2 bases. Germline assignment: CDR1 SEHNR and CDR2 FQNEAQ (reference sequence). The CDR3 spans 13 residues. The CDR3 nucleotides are TGTGCCAGCCGCGGGAGGGAGCCCTACGAGCAGTACTTC. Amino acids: CASRGREPYEQYF.

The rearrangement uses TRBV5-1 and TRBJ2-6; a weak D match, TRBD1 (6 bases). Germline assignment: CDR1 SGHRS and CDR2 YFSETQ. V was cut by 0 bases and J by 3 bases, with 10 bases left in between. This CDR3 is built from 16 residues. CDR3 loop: CASSLDTGIGANVLTF. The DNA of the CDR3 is TGCGCCAGCAGCTTGGACACAGGGATTGGGGCCAACGTCCTGACTTTC.

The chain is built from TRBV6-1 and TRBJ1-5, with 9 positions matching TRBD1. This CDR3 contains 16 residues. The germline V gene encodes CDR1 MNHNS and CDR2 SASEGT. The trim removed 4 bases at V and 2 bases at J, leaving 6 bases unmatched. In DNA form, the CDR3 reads TGTGCCAGCAGTGGAACAGGGGGCATCGGCAATCAGCCCCAGCATTTT. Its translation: CASSGTGGIGNQPQHF.

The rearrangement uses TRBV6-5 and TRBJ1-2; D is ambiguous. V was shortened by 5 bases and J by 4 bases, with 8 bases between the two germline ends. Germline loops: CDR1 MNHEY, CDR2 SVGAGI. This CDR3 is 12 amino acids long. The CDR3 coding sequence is TGTGCCAGCAGTGATAACACCTATGGCTACACCTTC. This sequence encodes CASSDNTYGYTF.

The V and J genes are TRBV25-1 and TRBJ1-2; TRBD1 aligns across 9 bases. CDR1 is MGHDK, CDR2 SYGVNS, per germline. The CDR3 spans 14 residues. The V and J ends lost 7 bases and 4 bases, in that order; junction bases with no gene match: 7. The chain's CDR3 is CASNTGTGSYGYTF. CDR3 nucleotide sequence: TGTGCCAGCAATACCGGGACAGGGTCCTATGGCTACACCTTC.

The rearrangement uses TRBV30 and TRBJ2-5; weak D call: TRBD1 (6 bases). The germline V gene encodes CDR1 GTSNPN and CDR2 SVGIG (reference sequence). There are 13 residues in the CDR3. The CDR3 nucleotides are TGTGCGGCGCACGCAGGGGTTCTGGAGACCCAGTACTTC. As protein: CAAHAGVLETQYF. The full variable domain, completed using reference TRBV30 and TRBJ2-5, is SQTIHQWPATLVQPVGSPLSLECTVEGTSNPNLYWYRQAAGRGLQLLFYSVGIGQISSEVPQNLSASRPQDRQFILSSKKLLLSDSGFYLCAAHAGVLETQYFGPGTRLLVL.

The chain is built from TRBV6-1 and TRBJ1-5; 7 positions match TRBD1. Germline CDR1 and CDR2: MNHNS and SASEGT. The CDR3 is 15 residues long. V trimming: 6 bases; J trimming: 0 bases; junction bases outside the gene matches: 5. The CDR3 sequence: CASRDDRVSNQPQHF. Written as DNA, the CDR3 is TGTGCCAGCAGGGATGACAGGGTTAGCAATCAGCCCCAGCATTTT.

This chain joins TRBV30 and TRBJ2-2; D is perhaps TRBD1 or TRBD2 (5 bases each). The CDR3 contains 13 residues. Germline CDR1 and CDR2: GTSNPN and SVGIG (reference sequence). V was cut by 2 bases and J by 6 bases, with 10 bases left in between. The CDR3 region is CAWSWGLAGELFF. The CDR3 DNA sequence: TGTGCCTGGAGTTGGGGGTTAGCCGGGGAGCTGTTTTTT.

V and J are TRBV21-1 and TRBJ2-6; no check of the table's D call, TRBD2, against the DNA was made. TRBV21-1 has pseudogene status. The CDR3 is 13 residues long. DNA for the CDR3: TGTGTAGCGGATAGCTCTGGGGCCAACGTCCTGACTTTC. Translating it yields CVADSSGANVLTF.

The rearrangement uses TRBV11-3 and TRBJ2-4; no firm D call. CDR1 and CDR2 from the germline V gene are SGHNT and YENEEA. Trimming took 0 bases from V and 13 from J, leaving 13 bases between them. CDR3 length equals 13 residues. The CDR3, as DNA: TGTGCCAGCAGCTTAGATTATTTGGGCCACCAGTACTTC. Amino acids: CASSLDYLGHQYF.

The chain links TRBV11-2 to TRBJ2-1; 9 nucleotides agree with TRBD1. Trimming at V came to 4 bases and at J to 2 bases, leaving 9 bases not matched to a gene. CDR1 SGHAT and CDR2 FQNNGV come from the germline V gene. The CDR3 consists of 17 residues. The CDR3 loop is CASSSAPGQGPYNEQFF. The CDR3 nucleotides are TGTGCCAGCAGCTCCGCACCGGGACAGGGTCCCTACAATGAGCAGTTCTTC.

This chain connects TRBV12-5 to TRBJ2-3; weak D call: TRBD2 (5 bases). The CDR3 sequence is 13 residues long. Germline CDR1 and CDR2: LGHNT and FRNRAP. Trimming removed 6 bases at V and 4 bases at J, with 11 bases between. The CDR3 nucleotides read TGTGCTAGTGGACCGGGAATCCCAGATACGCAGTATTTT. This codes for CASGPGIPDTQYF. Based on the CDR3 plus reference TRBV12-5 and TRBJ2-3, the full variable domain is DARVTQTPRHKVTEMGQEVTMRCQPILGHNTVFWYRQTMMQGLELLAYFRNRAPLDDSGMPKDRFSAEMPDATLATLKIQPSEPRDSAVYFCASGPGIPDTQYFGPGTRLTVL.

CDR3 DNA sequence: TGTGCCAGCAGGACAGCCTACAATGAGCAGTTCTTC. This encodes CASRTAYNEQFF. The rearrangement uses TRBV27 and TRBJ2-1; tentatively, D is TRBD1 (5 bases). CDR3 size: 12 residues. Germline CDR1 MNHEY, CDR2 SMNVEV (reference sequence). V shed 6 bases and J shed 2 bases, with 5 bases lying between them.

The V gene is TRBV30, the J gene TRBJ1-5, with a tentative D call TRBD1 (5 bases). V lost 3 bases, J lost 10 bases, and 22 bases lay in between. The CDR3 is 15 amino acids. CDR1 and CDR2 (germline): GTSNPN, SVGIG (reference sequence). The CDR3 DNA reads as TGTGCCTGGAGGGACCCCAGTTTCGGGGGATATCCCCAGCATTTT. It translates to CAWRDPSFGGYPQHF. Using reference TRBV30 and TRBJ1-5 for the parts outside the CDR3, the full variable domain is SQTIHQWPATLVQPVGSPLSLECTVEGTSNPNLYWYRQAAGRGLQLLFYSVGIGQISSEVPQNLSASRPQDRQFILSSKKLLLSDSGFYLCAWRDPSFGGYPQHFGDGTRLSIL.

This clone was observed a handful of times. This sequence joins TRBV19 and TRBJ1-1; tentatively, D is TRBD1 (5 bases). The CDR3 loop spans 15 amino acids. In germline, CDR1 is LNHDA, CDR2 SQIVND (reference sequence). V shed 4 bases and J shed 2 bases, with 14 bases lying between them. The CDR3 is CASSKSGALNTEAFF. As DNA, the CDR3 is TGTGCCAGTAGTAAGTCTGGGGCGCTAAACACTGAAGCTTTCTTT.

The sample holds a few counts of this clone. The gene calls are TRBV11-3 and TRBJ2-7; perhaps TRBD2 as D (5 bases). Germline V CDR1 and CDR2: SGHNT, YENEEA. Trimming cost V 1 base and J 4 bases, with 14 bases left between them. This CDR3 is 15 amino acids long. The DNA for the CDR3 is TGTGCCAGCAGCTTAGGGAGGTCAGAAGTATACGAGCAGTACTTC. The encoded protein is CASSLGRSEVYEQYF.

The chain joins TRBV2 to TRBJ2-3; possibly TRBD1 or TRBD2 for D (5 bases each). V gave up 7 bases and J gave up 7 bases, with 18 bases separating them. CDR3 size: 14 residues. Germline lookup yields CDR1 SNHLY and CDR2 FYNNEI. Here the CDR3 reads CASTNQGTSNTQYF. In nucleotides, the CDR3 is TGTGCCAGCACCAACCAAGGGACCAGTAATACGCAGTATTTT.